This T cell receptor (beta chain) came from a study of beta chain features in type 1 diabetes. Study-wide findings and caveats: Here, the possible influence of HLA type (on TCRB rearrangement) remained unresolved. For patients and controls alike, PCR might favor shorter templates to the same degree. Significant though moderate, a shortening of TCRB CDR3s appeared in all four CD4+ subsets of Type 1 diabetes patients.

One heparinised blood draw, averaging roughly 120 mL, came from each donor. This clone showed up just a few times. Its specificity is unknown. Of the isolated RNA, all was reverse transcribed, and so the sequenced material was expressed TCRB transcripts. Naive, central memory and regulatory T cell samples averaged roughly 3.6 million immunoSEQ reads each. Using immunoSEQ multiplex PCR, the repertoire was profiled, and TCRdb retains in-frame clones only, with some absent. There are 310,000 or so clones in the sample; roughly 9% occur only once, and roughly 0.99% lies in the top ten. Germline loops: CDR1 SNHLY, CDR2 FYNNEI. The CDR3 runs 15 residues. V lost 4 bases and J lost 4, with 13 bases in between.

The chain recombines TRBV2 with TRBJ2-2, with TRBD1 as a possible D gene (6 bases). The sequenced sample was central memory CD4+ T cells from blood. This clonotype was obtained from a man aged 25-45 years with type 1 diabetes. The CDR3 region has the DNA TGTGCCAGCAGTGTGCAGGGGCAGGGCACCGGGGAGCTGTTTTTT. It is translated as CASSVQGQGTGELFF. Variable domain in full (rest from reference TRBV2 and TRBJ2-2): EPEVTQTPSHQVTQMGQEVILRCVPISNHLYFYWYRQILGQKVEFLVSFYNNEISEKSEIFDDQFSVERPDGSNFTLKIRSTKLEDSAMYFCASSVQGQGTGELFFGEGSRLTVL.